The rows below give T cell receptor beta chains drawn from one sample of a study of T cell responses to AZD1222 COVID-19 vaccine. Method: immunoSEQ multiplex PCR; TCRdb's copy keeps in-frame clones and lacks some. The data hold about 120,000 clones, with around nine tenths observed a single time. The sample in question was peripheral blood, obtained on day 0 of AZD1222 vaccination. Receptors originate from an adult in good health. The CDR3 runs from the conserved cysteine through the conserved F or W. D genes are given only for firm matches. Size tells how often a clone was seen (once, few, many) or the class of an expanded clone, and some rows leave it out.

v_call	d_call	clone_size	j_call	cdr3_aa	cdr3_nt
TRBV5-4	TRBD1	.	TRBJ1-4	CASSFGQGALEEKLFF	TGTGCCAGCAGCTTCGGACAGGGGGCGCTTGAAGAAAAACTGTTTTTT
TRBV7-9	.	.	TRBJ2-7	CASSLERQDTYEQYF	TGTGCCAGCAGCTTGGAGCGACAGGATACCTACGAGCAGTACTTC
TRBV28	TRBD1	once	TRBJ1-6	CASSPRTGVNSPLHF	TGTGCCAGCAGCCCGCGGACAGGGGTGAATTCACCCCTCCACTTT
TRBV11-2	TRBD1	.	TRBJ1-1	CASSLASGGTEAFF	TGTGCCAGCAGCTTAGCTTCAGGGGGAACTGAAGCTTTCTTT
TRBV6-1	TRBD1	.	TRBJ1-2	CASSEAPTGVRGYTF	TGTGCCAGCAGTGAAGCCCCAACAGGGGTGAGAGGCTACACCTTC
TRBV18	TRBD1	once	TRBJ2-7	CASSQDRGRDEQYF	TGTGCCAGCTCACAGGACAGGGGGCGAGACGAGCAGTACTTC
TRBV19	.	.	TRBJ1-1	CASSNPGGGRTEAFF	TGTGCCAGTAGTAATCCGGGAGGGGGGAGGACTGAAGCTTTCTTT
TRBV7-2	TRBD1	.	TRBJ1-3	CASSLAARGRGNTIYF	TGTGCCAGCAGCTTAGCTGCCAGGGGGCGCGGAAACACCATATATTTT
TRBV7-3	.	.	TRBJ2-5	CASSPTEAETQYF	TGTGCCAGCAGCCCTACGGAAGCGGAGACCCAGTACTTC
TRBV27	TRBD2	.	TRBJ2-1	CASSLAGEQFF	TGTGCCAGCAGTCTAGCGGGGGAGCAGTTCTTC
TRBV5-6	TRBD1	few	TRBJ1-2	CASTLGRGDSLVYGYTF	TGTGCCAGCACCTTGGGTCGGGGGGACAGCCTTGTCTATGGCTACACCTTC
TRBV9	.	.	TRBJ2-7	CASSVADRAGYEQYF	TGTGCCAGCAGCGTAGCAGATAGGGCTGGCTACGAGCAGTACTTC
TRBV6-5	.	.	TRBJ1-2	CASGTNNRQGSGYTF	TGTGCCAGCGGAACTAATAATCGGCAGGGCAGTGGCTACACCTTC
TRBV5-1	.	.	TRBJ1-5	CASSLGTATGLNQPQHF	TGCGCCAGCAGCTTGGGTACCGCGACAGGCCTTAATCAGCCCCAGCATTTT
TRBV11-2	.	.	TRBJ1-1	CASSLGGNTEAFF	TGTGCCAGCAGCCTGGGGGGGAACACTGAAGCTTTCTTT
TRBV5-1	.	.	TRBJ2-7	CASSLVPGPGEQYF	TGCGCCAGCAGCTTGGTGCCGGGGCCCGGCGAGCAGTACTTC
TRBV29-1	.	.	TRBJ1-1	CSVEGAQGLNTEAFF	TGCAGCGTTGAAGGCGCGCAGGGCCTGAACACTGAAGCTTTCTTT
TRBV28	TRBD2	few	TRBJ2-5	CASSLSVLAGGRGETQYF	TGTGCCAGCAGTTTATCCGTCCTAGCGGGGGGCCGGGGAGAGACCCAGTACTTC
TRBV28	.	once	TRBJ1-2	CASSSGHIVVSGYTF	TGTGCCAGCAGTTCAGGCCACATTGTCGTATCTGGCTACACCTTC
TRBV6-5	TRBD2	.	TRBJ2-1	CASSYLREGHEQFF	TGTGCCAGCAGTTACCTTCGGGAGGGCCATGAGCAGTTCTTC
TRBV15	.	.	TRBJ2-5	CATSRDLKLEYQETQYF	TGTGCCACCAGCAGAGATCTGAAGTTAGAGTACCAAGAGACCCAGTACTTC
TRBV29-1	.	.	TRBJ1-2	CSVELVAFERPDGVGYTF	TGCAGCGTTGAATTAGTCGCCTTTGAGAGGCCGGACGGGGTCGGCTACACCTTC
TRBV30	.	.	TRBJ1-4	CAWKGGVATNEKLFF	TGTGCCTGGAAGGGGGGGGTTGCAACTAATGAAAAACTGTTTTTT
TRBV10-3	.	.	TRBJ1-1	CAIRPGEGGNTEAFF	TGTGCCATCAGACCAGGCGAAGGGGGGAACACTGAAGCTTTCTTT
TRBV30	.	.	TRBJ1-3	CAWSVGWSSGNTIYF	TGTGCCTGGAGTGTAGGCTGGAGCTCTGGAAACACCATATATTTT
TRBV7-9	TRBD1	.	TRBJ1-4	CASGQVEEKLFF	TGTGCCAGCGGACAGGTGGAGGAAAAACTGTTTTTT
TRBV7-2	TRBD2	.	TRBJ2-7	CATSLTSAPYEQYF	TGTGCCACCTCCTTGACTAGCGCGCCCTACGAGCAGTACTTC
TRBV28	.	.	TRBJ1-4	CASSISSHGWGEKLFF	TGTGCCAGCAGTATCTCCTCACACGGATGGGGTGAAAAACTGTTTTTT
TRBV27	.	.	TRBJ2-3	CASSFALASTDTQYF	TGTGCCAGCAGTTTTGCTCTAGCAAGCACAGATACGCAGTATTTT
TRBV7-2	TRBD1	.	TRBJ1-2	CASSLGGGGQAYGYTF	TGTGCCAGCAGCTTAGGTGGGGGGGGACAGGCCTATGGCTACACCTTC
TRBV5-1	TRBD1	.	TRBJ1-2	CASSSGDSNYGYTF	TGCGCCAGCAGCTCGGGGGACAGCAACTATGGCTACACCTTC
TRBV4-1	TRBD1	.	TRBJ1-2	CASSQDGTGIFLGGYTF	TGCGCCAGCAGCCAAGATGGGACAGGGATTTTCTTAGGGGGCTACACCTTC
TRBV20-1	.	.	TRBJ1-5	CSASVQQNQPQHF	TGCAGTGCTAGTGTTCAGCAAAATCAGCCCCAGCATTTT
TRBV5-4	TRBD1	.	TRBJ1-2	CASSLGQAGGYTF	TGTGCCAGCAGCCTTGGACAGGCGGGTGGCTACACCTTC
TRBV5-1	TRBD1	.	TRBJ1-2	CASSPTTGDYGYTF	TGCGCCAGCAGCCCCACGACAGGGGACTATGGCTACACCTTC
TRBV3-1/TRBV3-2	.	.	TRBJ1-2	CASSQGQTNYGYTF	TGTGCCAGCAGCCAAGGACAGACCAACTATGGCTACACCTTC
TRBV5-1	.	.	TRBJ2-7	CASSLDFAYEQYF	TGCGCCAGCAGCTTGGACTTTGCCTACGAGCAGTACTTC
TRBV19	TRBD1	once	TRBJ1-1	CASILGQGYTEAFF	TGTGCCAGTATCCTTGGACAGGGGTACACTGAAGCTTTCTTT
TRBV5-1	.	.	TRBJ1-2	CASSLGQNYGYTF	TGCGCCAGCAGCTTAGGACAGAACTATGGCTACACCTTC
TRBV19	.	.	TRBJ1-3	CASSEQGAPGNTIYF	TGTGCCAGTAGTGAACAGGGAGCACCTGGAAACACCATATATTTT
TRBV9	TRBD2	.	TRBJ2-4	CASSRRAGDGNGNIQYF	TGTGCCAGCAGCCGTCGAGCGGGAGATGGGAATGGGAACATTCAGTACTTC
TRBV5-1	TRBD1	once	TRBJ1-2	CASSLGQAAYGYTF	TGCGCCAGCAGCCTTGGACAGGCTGCCTATGGCTACACCTTC
TRBV21-1	.	.	TRBJ1-1	CASSKSGVNTEAFF	TGTGCCAGCAGCAAATCAGGGGTGAACACTGAAGCTTTCTTT
TRBV28	.	.	TRBJ1-2	CASSINYGYTF	TGTGCCAGCAGTATTAACTATGGCTACACCTTC
TRBV30	.	.	TRBJ2-2	CAWSTGGANTGELFF	TGTGCCTGGAGTACCGGTGGTGCGAACACCGGGGAGCTGTTTTTT
TRBV19	.	.	TRBJ1-5	CASSMDRAINQPQRF	TGTGCCAGTAGTATGGACCGGGCCATCAATCAGCCCCAGCGTTTT
TRBV4-1	.	.	TRBJ1-4	CASSQGQGPNEKLFF	TGCGCCAGCAGCCAAGGCCAGGGGCCGAATGAAAAACTGTTTTTT
TRBV12-2	.	few	TRBJ2-7	CASRLFYEQYF	TGTGCAAGTCGCTTGTTTTACGAGCAGTACTTC
TRBV7-9	TRBD2	.	TRBJ2-7	CASSPPGGSKYF	TGTGCCAGCAGCCCTCCGGGCGGGAGTAAGTACTTC
TRBV24-1	.	.	TRBJ1-5	CATSSQGNQPQHF	TGTGCCACCAGCTCCCAAGGGAATCAGCCCCAGCATTTT
TRBV7-2	.	.	TRBJ1-2	CASSLFQANYGYTF	TGTGCCAGCAGCTTATTTCAGGCTAACTATGGCTACACCTTC
TRBV6-5	.	.	TRBJ1-6	CASSWSGQGSSPLHF	TGTGCCAGCAGTTGGTCGGGGCAGGGTAGCTCACCCCTCCACTTT
TRBV28	.	.	TRBJ1-4	CASSFPGLYANEKLFF	TGTGCCAGCAGTTTCCCCGGGCTCTACGCTAATGAAAAACTGTTTTTT